One sample yielded the 24 T cell receptor beta chains listed below, sequenced in a study of PD-L1 blockade in urothelial cancer listed by TCRdb under 2017. In light of the paper, this sample's time point label describes: pretreatment peripheral blood. Receptor libraries were prepared by the immunoSEQ multiplex PCR assay. TCRdb limited this immuneACCESS table to in-frame rearrangements with V and J called. A share of clones is missing; checked studies link under half to unresolved V genes, and the rest is unexplained. The sample table shows roughly 91,000 clones, and approximately 87% are seen once. Roughly 14% of the sample is in the top ten clones. The specimen was PBMCs, collected around atezolizumab (anti-PD-L1) treatment. The receptors come from a man aged 55 to 70 with urothelial cancer.

This chain joins TRBV18 and TRBJ2-1; the D gene is possibly TRBD1 (5 bases). CDR1 is KGHSH and CDR2 is LQKENI in the germline V gene. This CDR3 contains 16 residues. V was shortened by 1 base and J by 4 bases, with 14 bases between the two germline ends. The CDR3 spells CASSPLDRKSYNEQFF. In DNA, the CDR3 is TGTGCCAGCTCACCACTCGACAGAAAGTCTTACAATGAGCAGTTCTTC.

CDR3 in amino acids: CASSKGSGKSYEQYF. The CDR3 region has the DNA TGTGCCAGCAGCAAGGGGAGCGGGAAGTCCTACGAGCAGTACTTC. The V and J genes are TRBV9 and TRBJ2-7; 7 bases match TRBD2. V was clipped by 4 bases and J by 1 base; unmatched bases: 8. Germline lookup yields CDR1 SGDLS and CDR2 YYNGEE. The CDR3 is 15 amino acids.

J is TRBJ2-1 and V is TRBV7-3; tentatively, D is TRBD2 (6 bases). The CDR3 runs 14 residues. Germline CDR1 SGHTA, CDR2 FQGTGA. Trimming removed 2 bases at V and 1 base at J, with 6 bases between. CDR3 protein: CASSLGGSYNEQFF. CDR3 DNA sequence: TGTGCCAGCAGCTTAGGGGGGTCCTACAATGAGCAGTTCTTC.

About this clone itself: Other DNA sequences from this sample encode an identical CDR3 as well. The rearrangement uses TRBV28 and TRBJ1-5, with D possibly matching TRBD1 (6 bases). The CDR3 is made up of 13 amino acids. Germline lookup yields CDR1 MDHEN and CDR2 SYDVKM. Trimming stripped 6 bases from V and 1 base from J, with 7 bases between. The CDR3 DNA is TGTGCCAGCAGCGGACAGAGCAATCAGCCCCAGCATTTT. Amino acids: CASSGQSNQPQHF.

This chain joins TRBV18 and TRBJ2-7; tentatively, D is TRBD2 (5 bases). The CDR3 runs to 15 residues. Germline CDR1 reads KGHSH; CDR2 reads LQKENI. V was clipped by 2 bases and J by 2 bases, with 13 bases between them. The chain's CDR3 is CASSPAEGPAYEQYF. The CDR3 coding sequence is TGTGCCAGCTCACCAGCTGAGGGTCCCGCCTACGAGCAGTACTTC. Combining the CDR3 with reference TRBV18 and TRBJ2-7 gives the whole variable domain NAGVMQNPRHLVRRRGQEARLRCSPMKGHSHVYWYRQLPEEGLKFMVYLQKENIIDESGMPKERFSAEFPKEGPSILRIQQVVRGDSAAYFCASSPAEGPAYEQYFGPGTRLTVT.

This chain connects TRBV9 to TRBJ1-1; 9 positions agree with TRBD1. CDR3 length: 17 amino acids. The germline CDR1 and CDR2 sequences are SGDLS and YYNGEE. The J segment lost 4 bases and the V segment lost 4 bases, leaving 14 bases of the junction unmatched. As DNA, the CDR3 is TGTGCCAGCAGCTTTTCCGGGACAGGGACCGGAAGCACTGAAGCTTTCTTT. It translates to CASSFSGTGTGSTEAFF.

V gene TRBV9 combines with J gene TRBJ2-7; D is possibly TRBD2 (6 bases). CDR3 length: 13 residues. Germline lookup yields CDR1 SGDLS and CDR2 YYNGEE. V was trimmed by 0 bases and J by 6 bases, leaving 10 bases between them. The CDR3 reads CASSVVEGGEQYF. Written as DNA, the CDR3 is TGTGCCAGCAGCGTAGTGGAGGGAGGCGAGCAGTACTTC.

V and J are TRBV9 and TRBJ1-5; no definite D call. The V and J ends lost 4 bases and 7 bases respectively, with 12 bases between them. Germline V CDR1 and CDR2: SGDLS, YYNGEE. The CDR3 consists of 13 residues. CDR3 DNA sequence: TGTGCCAGCAGCTCCAACTCGGGACAGCCCCAGCATTTT. Translation gives CASSSNSGQPQHF.

This chain's CDR3 is CASSQKGAGGSFSYEQYF. As DNA, the CDR3 is TGCGCCAGCAGCCAAAAAGGAGCGGGGGGCTCGTTCTCCTACGAGCAGTACTTC. The V and J genes are TRBV4-1 and TRBJ2-7; TRBD2 matches 9 bases. With 2 bases clipped from V and 0 bases from J, the junction kept 11 bases outside the gene matches. This CDR3 spans 18 amino acids. Per the germline V gene, CDR1 is MGHRA and CDR2 is YSYEKL.

The J gene is TRBJ2-7, the V gene TRBV29-1, with TRBD1 matching 7 bases. The germline gives CDR1 SQVTM, CDR2 ANQGSEA. The CDR3 runs 12 residues. The ends lost 4 bases at V and 5 bases at J; junction bases unmatched: 5. The CDR3 sequence: CSVVGQGDEQYF. Written as DNA, the CDR3 is TGCAGCGTTGTTGGTCAGGGGGACGAGCAGTACTTC.

This chain connects TRBV6-1 to TRBJ2-7; 9 bases line up with TRBD1. The CDR3 loop spans 14 amino acids. Germline V lookup: CDR1 MNHNS, CDR2 SASEGT. Losses at the gene ends were 6 bases for V and 7 bases for J; bases not matched to a gene: 10. This CDR3 is CASSDRGVYEEQYF. The CDR3 DNA follows: TGTGCCAGCAGCGACAGGGGGGTCTATGAGGAGCAGTACTTC.

In its sample, this clone was seen once. V and J are TRBV30 and TRBJ1-1, with D possibly TRBD1 on 5 matching bases. Germline-derived CDR1 and CDR2 are GTSNPN and SVGIG (reference sequence). Trimming took off 4 bases at V and 3 bases at J, with 12 bases between the two ends. The CDR3 has 13 amino acids. CDR3 in DNA: TGTGCCTGGACCAACCGGGGGGACACTGAAGCTTTCTTT. Residues: CAWTNRGDTEAFF.

V and J are TRBV27 and TRBJ2-7; 10 bases match TRBD1. The germline CDR1 and CDR2 sequences are MNHEY and SMNVEV (reference sequence). The junction had 2 bases not matched to a gene; V was cut back by 5 bases and J by 1 base. This CDR3 comprises 14 residues. As DNA, the CDR3 is TGTGCCAGCAGTAGGGACAGGGGTTCCTACGAGCAGTACTTC. Amino acids: CASSRDRGSYEQYF.

This chain connects TRBV6-6 to TRBJ2-7; 10 nucleotides agree with TRBD1. This CDR3 region has 15 residues. The junction had 4 bases not matched to a gene; V was cut back by 5 bases and J by 0 bases. Germline lookup yields CDR1 MNHNY and CDR2 SVGAGI (reference sequence). CDR3 DNA: TGTGCCAGCAGTCGCCGGACAGGGGGCTCCTACGAGCAGTACTTC. This encodes CASSRRTGGSYEQYF.

V gene TRBV6-1 combines with J gene TRBJ1-5; D is possibly TRBD1 (5 bases). The length of the CDR3 is 15 residues. In germline, CDR1 is MNHNS, CDR2 SASEGT. The V gene lost 5 bases and the J gene lost 3 bases, with 14 bases spanning the gap. The CDR3 bases are TGTGCCAGCAGTTCCTACGGGGGAAACAATCAGCCCCAGCATTTT. As protein: CASSSYGGNNQPQHF.

The chain recombines TRBV9 with TRBJ1-5, with 7 positions matching TRBD1. CDR3 size: 13 residues. The junction had 7 bases not matched to a gene; V was cut back by 4 bases and J by 9 bases. Germline-derived CDR1 and CDR2 are SGDLS and YYNGEE. CDR3 nucleotide sequence: TGTGCCAGCAGCCAGGGGGACCAGGGGCCCCAGCATTTT. Translating it yields CASSQGDQGPQHF.

The gene calls are TRBV6-5 and TRBJ2-3; D is unclear. Germline-derived CDR1 and CDR2 are MNHEY and SVGAGI. There are 12 residues in the CDR3. V shed 6 bases and J shed 5 bases, with 9 bases lying between them. The CDR3 nucleotides read TGTGCCAGCAGCCGCGATGGAGATACGCAGTATTTT. This translates into CASSRDGDTQYF.

The chain uses TRBV25-1 and TRBJ2-2; the match to TRBD2 covers 7 bases. CDR3 size: 17 residues. The junction had 8 bases not matched to a gene; V was cut back by 0 bases and J by 4 bases. Germline lookup yields CDR1 MGHDK and CDR2 SYGVNS. The CDR3 protein is CASSEYASGLFTGELFF. The CDR3 DNA reads as TGTGCCAGCAGTGAATACGCTAGCGGTCTCTTCACCGGGGAGCTGTTTTTT.

This clone was counted between two and nine times. The junction does not match germline at one end; this may be a read error. The rearrangement joins TRBV6-1 to TRBJ1-4, with D unclear. The CDR3 covers 11 residues. CDR1 and CDR2 from the germline V gene are MNHNS and SASEGT. CDR3 loop: CASSEWMERIF. CDR3 DNA: TGTGCCAGCAGTGAATGGATGGAGAGAATTTTT.

The chain is built from TRBV27 and TRBJ2-1, with 7 bases fitting TRBD1. The germline CDR1 and CDR2 sequences are MNHEY and SMNVEV (reference sequence). Trimming removed 1 base from V and 6 bases from J; junction bases left unmatched: 6. CDR3 size: 15 residues. The CDR3 here is CASSLFLSGGNEQFF. The CDR3 DNA reads as TGTGCCAGCAGTTTATTCCTATCAGGGGGCAATGAGCAGTTCTTC.

The chain couples TRBV30 to TRBJ1-5, with 10 bases identical to TRBD1. The trim removed 1 base at V and 6 bases at J, leaving 6 bases unmatched. The CDR3 extends over 15 amino acids. Per the germline V gene, CDR1 is GTSNPN and CDR2 is SVGIG (reference sequence). The CDR3 nucleotides read TGTGCCTGGAGTGGACCGGGGACAGGGGCTCAGCCCCAGCATTTT. Its protein is CAWSGPGTGAQPQHF.

This rearrangement joins TRBV10-1 to TRBJ2-7; 12 bases agree with TRBD2. The germline CDR1 and CDR2 sequences are WNHNN and SYGVQD (reference sequence). Unmatched junction bases numbered 7, after V lost 0 bases and J lost 4 bases. CDR3 length: 17 residues. DNA of the CDR3: TGCGCCAGCAGTGAGTCCGGCCTAGCGGGAGGGGGATACGAGCAGTACTTC. It is translated as CASSESGLAGGGYEQYF.

The chain uses TRBV30 and TRBJ2-7, with TRBD1 matching 10 bases. CDR3 length equals 14 residues. The germline V gene encodes CDR1 GTSNPN and CDR2 SVGIG (reference sequence). V lost 6 bases to trimming and J lost 4 bases; unmatched junction nucleotides: 9. In nucleotides, the CDR3 is TGTGCCTGCGATAACCGGGACAGGGGATACGAGCAGTACTTC. The encoded protein is CACDNRDRGYEQYF.

This chain joins TRBV9 and TRBJ2-3; D gene unclear. Trimming took off 0 bases at V and 4 bases at J, with 3 bases between the two ends. The CDR3 totals 12 residues. Germline V gives CDR1 SGDLS, CDR2 YYNGEE. The CDR3 sequence: CASSVAADTQYF. The CDR3 region has the DNA TGTGCCAGCAGCGTAGCTGCAGATACGCAGTATTTT.